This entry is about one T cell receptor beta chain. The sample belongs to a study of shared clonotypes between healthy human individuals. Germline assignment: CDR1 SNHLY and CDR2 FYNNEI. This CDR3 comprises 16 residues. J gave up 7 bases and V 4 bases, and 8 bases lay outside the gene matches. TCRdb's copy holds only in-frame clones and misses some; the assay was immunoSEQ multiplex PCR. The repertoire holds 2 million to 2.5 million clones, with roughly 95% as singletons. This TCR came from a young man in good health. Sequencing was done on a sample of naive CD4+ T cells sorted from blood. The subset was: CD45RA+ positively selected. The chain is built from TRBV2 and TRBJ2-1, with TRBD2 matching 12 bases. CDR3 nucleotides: TGTGCCAGCAGTGCCTATCTAGCGGGGGGGCTAAATGAGCAGTTCTTC. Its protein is CASSAYLAGGLNEQFF.